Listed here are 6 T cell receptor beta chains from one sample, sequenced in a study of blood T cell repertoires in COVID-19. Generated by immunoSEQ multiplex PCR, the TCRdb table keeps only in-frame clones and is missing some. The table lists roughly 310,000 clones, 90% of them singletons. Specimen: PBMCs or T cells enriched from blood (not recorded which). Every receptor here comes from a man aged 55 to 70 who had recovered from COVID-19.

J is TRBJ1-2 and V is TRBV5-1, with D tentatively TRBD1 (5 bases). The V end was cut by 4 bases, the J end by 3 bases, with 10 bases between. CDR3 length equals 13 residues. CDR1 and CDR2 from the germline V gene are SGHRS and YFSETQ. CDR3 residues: CASSLGAYYGYTF. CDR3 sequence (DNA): TGCGCCAGCAGCCTAGGGGCTTACTATGGCTACACCTTC.

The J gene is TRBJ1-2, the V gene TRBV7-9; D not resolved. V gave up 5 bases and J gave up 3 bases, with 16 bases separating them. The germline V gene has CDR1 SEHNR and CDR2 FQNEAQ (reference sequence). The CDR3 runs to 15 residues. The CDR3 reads CASSRTPDGDYGYTF. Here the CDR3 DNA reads TGTGCCAGCAGCAGAACCCCTGACGGGGACTATGGCTACACCTTC.

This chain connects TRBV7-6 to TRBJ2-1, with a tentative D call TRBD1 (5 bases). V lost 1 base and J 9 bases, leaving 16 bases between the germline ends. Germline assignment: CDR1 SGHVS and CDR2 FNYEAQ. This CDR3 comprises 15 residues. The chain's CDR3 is CASSLDVGPPSEQFF. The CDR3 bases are TGTGCCAGCAGCTTAGATGTGGGGCCACCCAGTGAGCAGTTCTTC.

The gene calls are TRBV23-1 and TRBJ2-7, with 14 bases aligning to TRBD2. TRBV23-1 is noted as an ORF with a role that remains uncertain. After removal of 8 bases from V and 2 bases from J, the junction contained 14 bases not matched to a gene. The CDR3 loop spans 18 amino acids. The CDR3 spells CASPSGGLAGGNPYEQYF. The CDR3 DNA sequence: TGCGCCAGCCCCTCAGGTGGACTAGCGGGAGGTAATCCCTACGAGCAGTACTTC.

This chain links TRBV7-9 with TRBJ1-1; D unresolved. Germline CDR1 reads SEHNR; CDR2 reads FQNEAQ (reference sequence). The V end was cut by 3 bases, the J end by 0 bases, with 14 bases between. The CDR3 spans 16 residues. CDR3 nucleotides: TGTGCCAGCAGCTTTCCCCCGAGAGAAATGAACACTGAAGCTTTCTTT. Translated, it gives CASSFPPREMNTEAFF.

CDR3 nucleotides: TGTGCCAGCAGTGATAGGACAGCAGATACGCAGTATTTT. It encodes CASSDRTADTQYF. The V and J genes are TRBV2 and TRBJ2-3; TRBD1 is a possible D gene (6 bases). Germline values: CDR1 SNHLY, CDR2 FYNNEI. The CDR3 length is 13 residues. Trimming removed 3 bases from V and 4 bases from J, with 8 bases in between.